This TCR beta chain emerged from a study of blood T cells in healthy people across ages. General study findings and limits: The study found more naive CD4+ cells and higher diversity in long-lived than aged donors.

This clonotype was seen a few times. Its specificity is unknown. Through a sample-barcoded 5' primer and a J-beta primer mix, a second PCR was run for roughly 6 to 11 cycles. One entry per CDR3 protein, called by TCRdb with MiXCR from the 5' RACE reads. The data show about a million distinct CDR3 sequences, 45% to 60% seen once. CDR3 length: 14 residues. Looked up from germline, CDR1 is MDHEN and CDR2 is SYDVKM. J was trimmed by 3 bases and V by 7 bases; bases with no gene match: 3. The chain couples TRBV28 to TRBJ2-1; 10 nucleotides agree with TRBD1. Sequencing was done on a sample of blood. This clonotype was obtained from a woman aged 60-70 years in good health. This CDR3 reads CASTWDRGYNEQFF. Here the CDR3 DNA reads TGTGCCAGCACTTGGGACAGGGGCTACAATGAGCAGTTCTTC. Full variable domain (outside the CDR3, taken from reference TRBV28 and TRBJ2-1): DVKVTQSSRYLVKRTGEKVFLECVQDMDHENMFWYRQDPGLGLRLIYFSYDVKMKEKGDIPEGYSVSREKKERFSLILESASTNQTSMYLCASTWDRGYNEQFFGPGTRLTVL.